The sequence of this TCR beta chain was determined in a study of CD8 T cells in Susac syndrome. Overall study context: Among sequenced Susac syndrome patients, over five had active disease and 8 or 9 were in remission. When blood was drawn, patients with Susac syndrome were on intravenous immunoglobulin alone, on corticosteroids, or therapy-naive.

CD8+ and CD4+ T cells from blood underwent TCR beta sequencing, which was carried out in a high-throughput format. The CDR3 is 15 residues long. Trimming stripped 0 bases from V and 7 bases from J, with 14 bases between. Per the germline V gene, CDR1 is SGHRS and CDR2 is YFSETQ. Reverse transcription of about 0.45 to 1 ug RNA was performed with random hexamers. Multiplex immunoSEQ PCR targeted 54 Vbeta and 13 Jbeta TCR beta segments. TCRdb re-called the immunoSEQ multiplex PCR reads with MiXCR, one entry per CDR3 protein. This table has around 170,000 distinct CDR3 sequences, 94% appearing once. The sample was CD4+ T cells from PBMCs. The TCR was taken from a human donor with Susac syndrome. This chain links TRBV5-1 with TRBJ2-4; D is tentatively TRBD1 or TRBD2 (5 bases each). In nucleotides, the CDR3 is TGCGCCAGCAGCTTGGCCGGGACGGCGATGAACATTCAGTACTTC. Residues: CASSLAGTAMNIQYF.